This entry is about one TCR beta chain. This clonotype was detected a few times. The specificity of this receptor is unknown. Nothing much larger sits one base from this clone, and base qualities are not available. The protocol used for the library was PCR. DNA from cultured CD4+ T cells was subjected to TCR sequencing with the Oncomine TCR Beta short-read assay at the Johns Hopkins FTIC core. The QIAamp micro DNA kit was used to extract genomic DNA from the cultured CD4+ T cells. Oncomine TCR Beta libraries from cultured CD4+ T cells were pooled using unique dual indexes and sequenced on an Illumina iSeq 100. The published analysis was carried out like this. Non-productive sequences were removed, and CDR3s that did not start with C, did not end with F or W, or were shorter than 7 amino acids were discarded. Antigen-specific clonotypes were identified with the MANAFEST web application by comparing peptide-stimulated wells with reference and other culture wells. To be called positive, a clone needed an FDR below 0.05, an odds ratio above 5, and a productive frequency above 0.1% in at least two of three replicate wells. A clonotype was classed as cross-reactive if the clonotype showed significant expansion both in SARS-CoV-2 spike wells and in at least one common cold coronavirus spike condition. Using R version 3.6.1, CDR3 homology was evaluated through Levenshtein distances (stringdist) along with unrooted phylogenetic trees (ape). The raw public reads went through TCRdb reprocessing: fastp at Q25, MiXCR clone calling, in-frame beta chains kept. For every CDR3 protein sequence, its rows merge into one entry that carries the most common genes and DNA. These V and J calls rely on TCRdb rather than the paper's analysis. Present in this sample are about 23,000 distinct CDR3 sequences, 30% to 35% of which were seen just once. 8.6% of the sample comes from the top ten.

This entry is derived from a study of vaccination and CD4 T cells after COVID-19 (dated by TCRdb to 2021 to 2024). About the full investigation: Every convalescent patient had a positive nasal swab PCR test for SARS-CoV-2, with mild disease in 8 to 10 patients and severe disease in one. Three convalescent patients gave samples both early after vaccination (day 14) and late after vaccination (days 161 to 241). Participants received two doses of either the Pfizer-BioNTech BNT162b2 vaccine (n=8) or the Moderna mRNA-1273 vaccine (n=2). As controls, cultures received a CEFX viral epitope pool (the positive control), an HIV-1 Nef peptide pool (the negative control), or no peptide at all. In the convalescent cohort there were six males and four females, among whom were two Hispanic individuals, seven Caucasians, two Asians and one multiracial person. Post-COVID blood samples were collected from convalescent patients a median of roughly 100 days after diagnosis, with a range of roughly 35 to 161 days. Overlapping spike peptide pools from SARS-CoV-2 and from the common cold coronaviruses HCoV-NL63, HCoV-OC43 and HCoV-229E were used as culture stimuli. In 10 COVID-19 convalescent patients and several infection-naive healthy vaccine recipients, the spike-specific CD4+ TCR repertoire before mRNA vaccination was compared with the repertoire after mRNA vaccination. The time from the second vaccine dose to post-vaccine blood sampling had a median of roughly 70 days and ranged from about 14 to 241 days.

The label giving this sample's time point can be read as: late sampling 161 to 241 days after vaccination in a few convalescent patients. Taken with the paper, the label for treatment or condition translates to: approximately nine-day PBMC culture with coronavirus spike peptide pools or control peptides (ViraFEST assay). To expand antigen-specific T cells with peptide pools and then pick out the expanded clonotypes through TCR sequencing, the study relied on the ViraFEST assay. The positive SARS-CoV-2 PCR tests of the convalescent patients were dated from March to December 2020, before the Alpha, Beta and Delta variants emerged in the United States. PBMCs were cultured at roughly 1.8 million per well in IMDM supplemented with roughly 5% human AB serum and 8.5 to 10 IU/ml IL-2, with 10 ug/ml peptide pools added. On days 3 and 7, half of the culture medium was replaced with fresh IL-2-containing medium. CD4+ T cells were isolated after about nine days of culture through negative selection using the EasySep CD4+ T cell isolation kit. PBMCs were separated from whole blood using Ficoll-Paque Plus gradient centrifugation and then either used fresh or cryopreserved at -140C. Culture conditions were generally each tested in triplicate wells.

V drops 6 bases and J drops 2 bases, leaving 16 bases in between. CDR1 is given as MNHEY and CDR2 as SVGEGT, both from the germline V gene. Reading from cysteine to phenylalanine, the CDR3 counts 15 amino acids. Only the CDR3 DNA stays, 45 bases, in frame from base 1. The paper as a whole reports these results and caveats: Relatively few convalescent patients were included in the study, and early timepoints after natural infection were not analyzed. The median count of SARS-CoV-2-reactive clonotypes went up from 21 after infection to roughly 38 after vaccination, although the change was not significant. Among the post-vaccine SARS-CoV-2-reactive clones in convalescent patients, a median roughly 85% showed up only after vaccination, which suggests vaccine-specific priming. In convalescent patients, nearly all vaccine-specific clones (304 of 307) were found to be mono-reactive for SARS-CoV-2 spike rather than cross-reactive with common cold coronaviruses.

This clonotype was obtained from a human donor who had recovered from COVID-19. The chain was built from TRBV6-2 or TRBV6-3 and TRBJ1-2, with TRBD1 tentatively as D gene (6 bases match). This specimen consisted of CD4+ T cells from blood, cultured in vitro, obtained about 7 months after SARS-CoV-2 vaccination. Here is the DNA: TGTGCCAGCAGCCTACCCGGACAGAGCAACTATGGCTACACCTTC. This sequence encodes CASSLPGQSNYGYTF.